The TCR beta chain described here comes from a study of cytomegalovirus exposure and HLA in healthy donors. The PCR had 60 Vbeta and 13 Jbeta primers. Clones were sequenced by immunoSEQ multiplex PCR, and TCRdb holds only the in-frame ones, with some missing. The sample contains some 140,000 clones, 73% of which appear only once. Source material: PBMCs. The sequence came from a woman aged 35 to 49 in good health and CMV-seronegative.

In nucleotides, the CDR3 is TGTGCCAGCAGCGTAGGAACGGGGGGGAAGGACACTGAAGCTTTCTTT. It translates to CASSVGTGGKDTEAFF. The V and J genes are TRBV9 and TRBJ1-1; maybe TRBD1 (5 bases). This CDR3 is 16 amino acids long. CDR1 is SGDLS and CDR2 is YYNGEE in the germline V gene. The V gene lost 0 bases and the J gene lost 3 bases, with 15 bases spanning the gap.